This TCR beta chain was profiled in a study of blood T cell repertoires in COVID-19. Whole-study context: Samples taken during acute and convalescent COVID-19 were collected in the United States, Italy and Spain.

How the authors handled the data: Estimates of nucleated cell counts were drawn from the amplification of reference gene primers. Method: immunoSEQ multiplex PCR; TCRdb's copy keeps in-frame clones and lacks some. Clone size and V and J calls were adopted from that table, with D and trimming inferred from the DNA. The sample lists some 250,000 clones, 70% to 90% seen once, with approximately 2% in the top ten. For recovered donors of Cohort 3, there were two negative PCRs, clearance, or symptom resolution. The CDR3 length is 14 residues. Germline V CDR1 and CDR2: MDHEN, SYDVKM. Trimming at V came to 5 bases and at J to 4 bases, leaving 7 bases not matched to a gene. A single count supports this clone.

The V and J genes are TRBV28 and TRBJ1-2; 7 nucleotides line up with TRBD1. Material: PBMCs or T cells enriched from blood (not recorded which). This TCR was sampled from a woman in her forties or fifties who had recovered from COVID-19. The CDR3 DNA reads TGTGCCAGCAGTGATACAGGGGACTTCTATGGCTACACCTTC. Translated: CASSDTGDFYGYTF.